The rows below give T cell receptor beta chains drawn from one sample of a study of human T cells and chemical hapten exposure. TCRdb analysed the RACE reads with MiXCR anew, one entry per CDR3 protein. The sample lists under 300,000 distinct CDR3 sequences, approximately 7.5% seen once, with around 1.2% in the top ten. Sequencing used whole blood, obtained in connection with sensitization to the hapten diphenylcyclopropenone (DPC). These receptor sequences come from a man between 18 and 29 years old with alopecia areata. Some clones in this sample may be carry-over from other donors' samples. The CDR3 runs from the conserved cysteine through the conserved F or W. D genes are given only for firm matches. Size is stated for part of the rows, as once, few or many counts, or as a class when the clone is expanded.

d_call j_call clone_size v_call cdr3_nt cdr3_aa
- TRBJ1-5 - TRBV4-3 TGCGCCAGCAGCCAAGATTGCCCTAGCGGGAAAGGCAATCAGCCCCAGCATTTT CASSQDCPSGKGNQPQHF
- TRBJ1-5 few TRBV28 TGTGCCACCAGCTGGGGGGAACCTCGCTTAAGAAATAGCAATCAGCCCCAGCATTTT CATSWGEPRLRNSNQPQHF
- TRBJ1-5 many TRBV7-2 TGTGCCAGCAGCTTGCTAAATCAGCCCCAGCATTTT CASSLLNQPQHF
- TRBJ2-4 few TRBV7-8 TGTGCCAGCAGCTTAGATCTCAGTGGCATTCAGTACTTC CASSLDLSGIQYF
- TRBJ2-1 - TRBV4-1 TGCGCCAGCAGCCAAGTAGGCCTAGAATACAATGAGCAGTTCTTC CASSQVGLEYNEQFF
- TRBJ2-7 - TRBV5-1 TGCGCCAGCAGTCCGTCCCAGGGATACTACGAGCAGTACTTC CASSPSQGYYEQYF
- TRBJ2-5 - TRBV12-3/TRBV12-4 TGTGCCAGCAGTTTCTACGACCAGCAAGAGACCCAGTACTTC CASSFYDQQETQYF
- TRBJ1-4 - TRBV18 TGTGCCAGCTCACCATACGGATCAACTAATGAAAAACTGTTTTTT CASSPYGSTNEKLFF
- TRBJ1-2 many TRBV20-1 TGCAGTGCTAGCAGGGAGGGCTACACCTTC CSASREGYTF
- TRBJ1-6 few TRBV7-9 TGTGCCAGCAGCTTAGTCCCAGGGACGAATAATTCACCCCTCCACTTT CASSLVPGTNNSPLHF
TRBD2 TRBJ2-1 - TRBV14 TGTGCCAGCAGCCAACCGGGACTAGCGGGGAATGAGCAGTTCTTC CASSQPGLAGNEQFF